These T cell receptor beta chains were read from a single sample in a study of Ad26.COV2.S vaccination and SARS-CoV-2 variants. Sequenced by immunoSEQ multiplex PCR; TCRdb stores in-frame clones only, minus some. Seen here are around 450,000 clones, 80% to 90% observed once, and the top ten hold around 1.8%. Here the sequenced sample was peripheral blood, taken in a trial of Ad26.COV2.S vaccine versus placebo. The receptors were sampled from a person between 18 and 65 years old who received the Ad26.COV2.S COVID-19 vaccine or a placebo. CDR3s include the opening cysteine and the closing phenylalanine or tryptophan. The order of the fields is D gene, J gene, clone size, V gene, CDR3 protein, CDR3 DNA. The D gene is left open where the match is weak. Rows give clone size only sometimes, using once, few, many, or a class for an expanded clone.

NA	TRBJ2-7	NA	TRBV5-1	CASSLATVSTYEQYF	TGCGCCAGCAGCTTGGCGACAGTTAGCACCTACGAGCAGTACTTC
NA	TRBJ2-3	NA	TRBV5-6	CASSLQRGRYF	TGTGCCAGCAGCCTTCAGAGGGGCCGGTATTTT
TRBD2	TRBJ2-7	NA	TRBV13	CASSPGHPRGGQYF	TGTGCCAGCAGCCCCGGACATCCCCGGGGGGGGCAGTACTTC
TRBD2	TRBJ2-1	NA	TRBV27	CASSLFRGEGEQFF	TGTGCCAGCAGTTTATTCCGGGGGGAAGGTGAGCAGTTCTTC
TRBD2	TRBJ2-7	NA	TRBV29-1	CSVRFEREAPYEQYF	TGCAGCGTCCGATTTGAGCGGGAGGCCCCTTACGAGCAGTACTTC
TRBD2	TRBJ2-7	few	TRBV5-4	CASSSSGGAYEQYF	TGTGCCAGCAGCTCTAGCGGGGGGGCCTACGAGCAGTACTTC
NA	TRBJ1-6	NA	TRBV2	CASTYNSPLHF	TGTGCCAGCACTTATAATTCACCCCTCCACTTT
NA	TRBJ1-6	NA	TRBV5-4	CASSSTRNDSPLHF	TGTGCCAGCAGTTCGACAAGGAACGATTCACCCCTCCACTTT
NA	TRBJ1-4	NA	TRBV4-1	CARSHGGGGGVNEKLFF	TGCGCCCGCAGCCACGGGGGCGGTGGGGGGGTTAATGAAAAACTGTTTTTT
NA	TRBJ1-2	NA	TRBV6-2/TRBV6-3	CASSGNYGYTF	TGTGCCAGCAGTGGGAACTATGGCTACACCTTC
TRBD2	TRBJ2-2	NA	TRBV9	CASSVSGVTGELFF	TGTGCCAGCAGCGTTAGCGGGGTGACCGGGGAGCTGTTTTTT
NA	TRBJ1-2	NA	TRBV6-6	CASKDVRGGNYGYTF	TGTGCCAGCAAGGACGTGAGGGGCGGTAACTATGGCTACACCTTC
NA	TRBJ2-2	NA	TRBV25-1	CASKSQGPTTGELFF	TGTGCCAGCAAAAGTCAGGGGCCGACCACCGGGGAGCTGTTTTTT
TRBD2	TRBJ2-7	once	TRBV27	CASRNSGSKYEQYF	TGTGCCAGCAGGAACAGCGGGAGTAAGTACGAGCAGTACTTC
NA	TRBJ1-1	NA	TRBV19	CASSPFDLGNTEAFF	TGTGCCAGTAGCCCATTCGATCTCGGGAACACTGAAGCTTTCTTT
TRBD2	TRBJ2-2	once	TRBV5-1	CASSLALAGGPVTGELFF	TGCGCCAGCAGCTTGGCCCTAGCGGGAGGGCCAGTCACCGGGGAGCTGTTTTTT
NA	TRBJ2-3	NA	TRBV10-3	CAISESMGTDTQYF	TGTGCCATCAGTGAGTCTATGGGCACAGATACGCAGTATTTT
NA	TRBJ1-6	NA	TRBV6-1	CASSDRGDSPLHF	TGTGCCAGCAGTGACAGGGGAGATTCACCCCTCCACTTT
NA	TRBJ1-2	once	TRBV6-2/TRBV6-3	CASSYSNANYGYTF	TGTGCCAGCAGTTACTCGAATGCTAACTATGGCTACACCTTC
NA	TRBJ2-7	NA	TRBV5-5	CASSAYRRSATYEQYF	TGTGCCAGCAGCGCATACAGGCGCTCGGCAACCTACGAGCAGTACTTC
NA	TRBJ2-2	NA	TRBV11-2	CASSQGHNTGELFF	TGTGCCAGCAGCCAGGGACATAACACCGGGGAGCTGTTTTTT
NA	TRBJ1-2	NA	TRBV28	CASSFNGRRGYTF	TGTGCCAGCAGTTTTAACGGGAGGAGGGGCTACACCTTC
TRBD1	TRBJ1-3	once	TRBV5-5	CASRLQGAALGNTIYF	TGTGCCAGCAGACTCCAGGGGGCGGCTCTTGGAAACACCATATATTTT
NA	TRBJ2-1	once	TRBV18	CASSLQGYNEQFF	TGTGCCAGCTCATTACAGGGCTACAATGAGCAGTTCTTC
NA	TRBJ2-1	NA	TRBV5-4	CASSLGTGPTYNEQFF	TGTGCCAGCAGCTTGGGTACAGGGCCGACCTACAATGAGCAGTTCTTC
NA	TRBJ1-1	NA	TRBV3-1/TRBV3-2	CASSTGTLTEAFF	TGTGCCAGCAGTACCGGGACACTGACTGAAGCTTTCTTT
NA	TRBJ2-5	NA	TRBV9	CASSVGGHPGETQYF	TGTGCCAGCAGCGTAGGGGGACACCCCGGGGAGACCCAGTACTTC
NA	TRBJ1-2	NA	TRBV4-2	CASSQTAYEAGGYTF	TGTGCCAGCAGCCAAACGGCGTATGAAGCAGGTGGCTACACCTTC
TRBD1	TRBJ1-1	NA	TRBV18	CASSPVPGQDMNTEAFF	TGTGCCAGCTCACCGGTCCCGGGACAGGATATGAACACTGAAGCTTTCTTT
NA	TRBJ1-4	NA	TRBV6-6	CASSQGILRNEKLFF	TGTGCCAGCTCTCAGGGGATCCTTAGGAATGAAAAACTGTTTTTT
NA	TRBJ1-5	NA	TRBV4-1	CASSQDLSNQPQHF	TGCGCCAGCAGCCAAGATCTTAGCAATCAGCCCCAGCATTTT
NA	TRBJ1-2	NA	TRBV6-1	CASSDPTGQGWHYGYTF	TGTGCCAGCAGTGATCCGACGGGGCAGGGATGGCACTATGGCTACACCTTC
NA	TRBJ2-5	NA	TRBV15	CATSRAKGETQYF	TGTGCCACCAGCAGAGCGAAGGGCGAGACCCAGTACTTC
NA	TRBJ1-6	NA	TRBV10-3	CAINSGTIPSPLHF	TGTGCCATAAATTCCGGGACAATCCCTTCACCCCTCCACTTT
NA	TRBJ2-1	once	TRBV6-2/TRBV6-3	CASSYSHPRVSYNEQFF	TGTGCCAGCAGTTACTCGCATCCTAGAGTCTCCTACAATGAGCAGTTCTTC
NA	TRBJ2-4	NA	TRBV27	CASSPAGTFLRSSKNIQYF	TGTGCCAGCAGTCCTGCCGGGACCTTCCTTCGAAGCTCCAAAAACATTCAGTACTTC
NA	TRBJ1-1	NA	TRBV6-6	CASSSGVGNTEAFF	TGTGCCAGCAGTTCGGGGGTAGGGAACACTGAAGCTTTCTTT
TRBD2	TRBJ2-7	NA	TRBV29-1	CSVEDGTSGYEQYF	TGCAGCGTTGAAGATGGGACTAGCGGGTACGAGCAGTACTTC
NA	TRBJ1-2	once	TRBV7-9	CASSRDRYYGYTF	TGTGCCAGCAGCAGAGATAGGTACTATGGCTACACCTTC
TRBD2	TRBJ2-1	NA	TRBV11-2	CASSFSGSRDNEQFF	TGTGCCAGCAGCTTCAGCGGGAGTCGGGACAATGAGCAGTTCTTC
TRBD2	TRBJ2-2	NA	TRBV14	CASSQTAGLLTGELFF	TGTGCCAGCAGCCAAACAGCGGGACTACTCACCGGGGAGCTGTTTTTT
TRBD1	TRBJ2-7	once	TRBV24-1	CATWTTGGDYEQYF	TGTGCCACCTGGACGACAGGGGGCGATTACGAGCAGTACTTC
NA	TRBJ2-7	NA	TRBV9	CASSVDPNYEQYF	TGTGCCAGCAGCGTAGACCCCAACTACGAGCAGTACTTC
TRBD1	TRBJ1-3	NA	TRBV5-1	CASSLTGLYSGNTIYF	TGCGCCAGCAGCCTGACAGGGCTTTACTCTGGAAACACCATATATTTT
NA	TRBJ2-2	NA	TRBV24-1	CATSDSPREDNTGELFF	TGTGCCACCAGTGATTCCCCCAGGGAGGATAACACCGGGGAGCTGTTTTTT
TRBD1	TRBJ1-1	NA	TRBV28	CASSLRQGARTEAFF	TGTGCCAGCAGTTTACGACAGGGGGCGCGGACTGAAGCTTTCTTT
TRBD1	TRBJ2-1	NA	TRBV19	CASSDRVSPQFF	TGTGCCAGTAGCGACAGGGTTAGTCCCCAGTTCTTC
NA	TRBJ1-1	NA	TRBV7-8	CASSFQGETEAFF	TGTGCCAGCAGCTTCCAGGGTGAGACTGAAGCTTTCTTT
TRBD2	TRBJ2-7	NA	TRBV28	CASSLPGLAGGYEQYF	TGTGCCAGCAGTTTACCCGGACTAGCGGGAGGGTACGAGCAGTACTTC
TRBD2	TRBJ2-5	NA	TRBV4-3	CASSQEVLAGGAYQETQYF	TGCGCCAGCAGCCAAGAGGTGCTAGCGGGGGGAGCCTACCAAGAGACCCAGTACTTC